This T cell receptor (beta chain) was identified during a study of shared clonotypes between healthy human individuals (dated by TCRdb to the early 2020s). Study-level background: The cohort included three men and two women between 18 and 49 years of age. To increase sequencing depth and limit assay-specific biases, TCR repertoire library preparation and sequencing were carried out by different laboratories using diverse techniques. Per donor, leukapheresis produced somewhere between about 0.94 and 9.5 billion PBMCs. For each donor, CD4 naive and CD4 memory were each given three plates, CD8 naive was given two plates, and CD8 memory was given one plate. Blood TCR repertoires of five healthy adults were deeply sequenced to estimate repertoire size and the extent of clonotype sharing between individuals.

Trimming accounts for 6 bases at V and 5 bases at J, while the number of junction bases matched to no gene is 6. The CDR3, cysteine through phenylalanine, is 14 amino acids long. Only the CDR3 DNA is retained, 42 bases long and in frame from the first base. According to the germline V gene, CDR1 reads MDHEN and CDR2 reads SYDVKM. Overall study outcomes, separate from this receptor: Sampling was restricted to blood, and TCR repertoires in tissue are likely to differ from TCR repertoires in blood. Rarefaction of sorted-subset datasets indicated incomplete sequencing despite the large sequencing depth. Pairwise subsampling led to the expectation that sequencing depth would affect the degree of clonotype sharing among donors. Compared with non-shared clonotypes, clonotypes shared by all four sorted-subset donors had higher generation probabilities. The genetic and exposure-history diversity represented was limited by the small number of donors. Naive subsets generally had larger estimated clonotype richness than memory subsets. Sharing across a few donors was observed for around 4.8% of naive CD4, over 3% of naive CD8, over 2% of memory CD4, and around 0.44% of memory CD8 clonotypes.

Comment on this clone: The clone's antigen remains unknown. Base qualities are not recorded, but no much larger clone differs from it by a single base.

Healthy HIV-negative adults with no recently reported acute infections or vaccinations were included as donors. All donors were Caucasian adults living in Nashville, Tennessee, USA. CD4+ T cells were enriched through magnetic negative selection, after which naive cells were positively selected on CD45RA and the remaining negative fraction served as the memory subset. After blood collection by leukapheresis, PBMCs were isolated using Ficoll-Histopaque density gradient centrifugation and then cryopreserved in the vapor phase of liquid nitrogen. Analytical flow cytometry was used to check the purity and quantity of every magnetically sorted T cell population. Genomic DNA was isolated from each sorted fraction and quantified by UV absorbance on a Nanodrop 2000c. Using the deep immunoSEQ assay, multiplex PCR amplified TCR CDR3 regions from genomic DNA. Extracted genomic DNA from each cell subset was spread evenly across all wells of several immunoSEQ 96-well plates, with each plate serving as a replicate. For sorted subsets, each replicate PCR was loaded with 200 ng genomic DNA, equivalent to 32,000 or so T cell genomes. Purified libraries were quantified with a Qubit 3.0 fluorometer, sized on a Bioanalyzer 2100, and re-quantified with the KAPA Library Quantification kit. Every immunoSEQ 96-well plate was sequenced on a dedicated single-read 150-cycle Illumina NextSeq 550 flow cell. Regarding the original processing steps: Because the immunoSEQ output held only junctional sequences and lacked quality scores, the filtering could not match the filtering applied to full-length reads. Sequences were annotated with PyIR, a Python wrapper for IgBLAST v1.9, and V/J genes and CDR3 were assigned using IMGT germline references. Any read was removed if the V/J assignment was weak (E-value above 1e-6), the CDR3 was missing, or the read contained stop codons, out-of-frame junctions, or ambiguous translated residues. V3J clonotypes were defined as sequences sharing an identical inferred V gene, J gene, and CDR3 amino acid sequence. The percentage overlap between two repertoires was calculated by dividing the number of shared unique clonotypes by the size of the smaller repertoire. Repertoire richness was assessed with RTK rarefaction, the Chao1 estimator, and Recon v2.1 estimates of unobserved clonotypes. For all TCRbeta clonotypes obtained by the gDNA method from a handful of donors, generation probabilities were computed with OLGA. This is the immuneACCESS table as TCRdb keeps it, with only in-frame sequences that have V and J called. A part of the clones is gone; compared with another copy, unresolved V genes explain less than half, and the rest is unexplained. Clone size and V and J calls were adopted from that table, with D and trimming inferred from the DNA. The sample data list nearly 1,000,000 clones, and about three quarters of these were observed just once. The ten largest account for roughly 1.5% of the sample.

The source is a man aged 18-30 years in good health. The specimen was memory CD4+ T cells sorted from blood. The cell subset or site label here, explained by the study, means: CD45RA-negative fraction. The rearrangement combines TRBV28 with TRBJ2-1; the central 8 bases match TRBD2. The nucleotide sequence is given as TGTGCCAGCAGGGACGGACTAGCTGACAATGAGCAGTTCTTC. This gives the protein CASRDGLADNEQFF.